These 20 T cell receptor beta chains came from one sample sequenced in a study of T cell repertoires in cytomegalovirus infection. TCRdb itself ran the reads through MiXCR, one entry per CDR3 protein. Among some 800,000 distinct CDR3 sequences listed, about 29% were seen once. Antigen specificity for these receptors is unknown. The sequenced sample was cultured CD8+ T cells from PBMCs, obtained from culture after CMV antigen stimulation. These receptor sequences come from a human donor in good health (CMV status not recorded). Some clones in this sample may be carry-over from other donors' samples.

The CDR3 region is CASSREERYETQYF. The CDR3 DNA is TGTGCCAGCAGCCGCGAAGAGCGATATGAGACCCAGTACTTC. The rearrangement joins TRBV12-3 or TRBV12-4 to TRBJ2-5, with D uncertain. Deletions cut 6 bases from V and 5 bases from J, with 16 bases between. CDR3 length equals 14 residues.

The sample holds one count of this clonotype. The chain employs TRBV20-1 and TRBJ1-5; D gene uncertain. CDR3 length: 14 residues. Trimming removed 1 base from V and 2 bases from J, with 9 bases in between. CDR1 is DFQATT, CDR2 SNEGSKA, per germline (reference sequence). In DNA, the CDR3 is TGCAGTGCTAGAGGTGGGTTTGGCAATCAGCCCCAGCATTTT. It encodes CSARGGFGNQPQHF.

The rearrangement joins TRBV7-8 to TRBJ2-7; D is perhaps TRBD2 (7 bases). Germline lookup yields CDR1 SGHVS and CDR2 FQNEAQ. Trimming removed 0 bases at V and 6 bases at J, with 15 bases between. This CDR3 has 15 amino acids. CDR3 coding DNA: TGTGCCAGCAGCTTAGCGTCCCAGGGGAGGGCCGAGCAGTACTTC. Its protein product is CASSLASQGRAEQYF.

This clonotype turned up a few times. This chain connects TRBV29-1 to TRBJ1-2; TRBD1 matches 10 bases. V was pared by 8 bases and J by 4 bases, with 7 bases of the junction left unmatched. The CDR3 is 13 amino acids. The germline V gene has CDR1 SQVTM and CDR2 ANQGSEA. The CDR3 bases are TGCAGCATAGACAGGGGGCCGGCCTATGGCTACACCTTC. This sequence encodes CSIDRGPAYGYTF.

The chain couples TRBV27 to TRBJ2-5; 11 nucleotides line up with TRBD2. The CDR3 totals 17 residues. Germline CDR1 MNHEY, CDR2 SMNVEV (reference sequence). Losses at the gene ends were 4 bases for V and 5 bases for J; bases not matched to a gene: 12. The chain's CDR3 is CASSSIAGGPTPETQYF. The CDR3 DNA follows: TGTGCCAGCAGTTCCATAGCGGGGGGGCCTACTCCGGAGACCCAGTACTTC.

In its sample, this clonotype was seen a few times. The genes are TRBV2 and TRBJ1-1; 9 bases align to TRBD1. J gave up 5 bases and V 8 bases, and 6 bases lay outside the gene matches. The CDR3 is made up of 13 amino acids. From germline, CDR1 is SNHLY and CDR2 FYNNEI. Here the CDR3 reads CASSYRGRTEAFF. The CDR3 region has the DNA TGTGCCAGCTCGTACAGGGGGCGGACTGAAGCTTTCTTT.

This clonotype was picked up a small number of times. CDR3 nucleotides: TGTGCCAGCAGTTACTCGAGTAATGAGCAGTTCTTC. Protein: CASSYSSNEQFF. The chain uses TRBV6-5 and TRBJ2-1; D remains ambiguous. The CDR3 extends over 12 amino acids. Germline V gene lookup returns CDR1 MNHEY and CDR2 SVGAGI. Between the trimmed V and J ends, which lost 0 bases and 7 bases, there was a span of 4 bases.

This clonotype was seen a few times. The junction shows a germline mismatch at one end, possibly a read error. The V gene is TRBV7-9, the J gene TRBJ2-1; possible D gene TRBD2, 7 bases. Germline CDR1 SEHNR, CDR2 FQNEAQ (reference sequence). The CDR3 has 15 residues. The CDR3 loop is CAGSSAGAGYNEQFF. CDR3 nucleotide sequence: TGTGCCGGCAGCTCCGCGGGGGCAGGGTACAATGAGCAGTTCTTC.

The chain recombines TRBV7-2 with TRBJ2-6, with a possible D match to TRBD2 (5 bases). CDR1 and CDR2 from the germline V gene are SGHTA and FQGNSA. The CDR3 covers 19 residues. Trimming removed 7 bases at V and 0 bases at J, with 22 bases between. The CDR3 sequence: CASNGPVYPGSSGANVLTF. The CDR3 coding sequence is TGTGCCAGCAACGGGCCGGTCTATCCTGGGAGCTCTGGGGCCAACGTCCTGACTTTC.

This clonotype was counted a few times. V is TRBV24-1 and J is TRBJ2-5; 10 bases agree with TRBD1. The CDR3 covers 15 residues. Germline V gives CDR1 KGHDR, CDR2 SFDVKD. V was pared by 4 bases and J by 3 bases, with 4 bases of the junction left unmatched. CDR3 coding DNA: TGTGCCACCAGTGACCCCGGACAGGGGGAAGAGACCCAGTACTTC. Its translation: CATSDPGQGEETQYF.

The V gene is TRBV5-1, the J gene TRBJ2-1, with D unresolved. V lost 1 base, J lost 5 bases, and 4 bases lay in between. The germline V gene encodes CDR1 SGHRS and CDR2 YFSETQ. The CDR3 is 12 residues long. The CDR3 bases are TGCGCCAGCAGCTTGATGGACAATGAGCAGTTCTTC. Amino acids: CASSLMDNEQFF.

The table lists this clonotype with many counts. The chain uses TRBV7-6 and TRBJ2-1; TRBD2 matches 9 bases. Germline CDR1 SGHVS, CDR2 FNYEAQ. This CDR3 has 15 amino acids. J lost 5 bases, V lost 5 bases, and 7 bases had no gene match. The CDR3 sequence: CASSPLAGAHNEQFF. The CDR3 DNA sequence: TGTGCCAGCAGCCCTTTAGCGGGGGCTCACAATGAGCAGTTCTTC.

The chain carries TRBV12-3 or TRBV12-4 and TRBJ2-5; D gene uncertain. This CDR3 has 14 amino acids. Trimming shortened V by 6 bases and J by 5 bases, and 16 bases separated the two germline ends. Here the CDR3 DNA reads TGTGCCAGCAGCCCGGTTTTGCGTGGGGAGACCCAGTACTTC. The encoded protein is CASSPVLRGETQYF.

This clonotype was seen ten or more times. The CDR3 sequence: CASQLFGKAGGPDTQYF. CDR3 nucleotide sequence: TGTGCCAGCCAATTGTTCGGGAAAGCGGGGGGGCCCGATACGCAGTATTTT. This rearrangement joins TRBV7-2 to TRBJ2-3; 10 nucleotides line up with TRBD2. Germline CDR1 SGHTA, CDR2 FQGNSA. Trimming cost V 8 bases and J 6 bases; bases outside gene matches: 17. The CDR3 runs to 17 residues.

This clonotype appeared many times. The chain employs TRBV7-2 and TRBJ2-7; D gene uncertain. The germline V and J ends were trimmed by 1 base and 2 bases, with 9 bases remaining between them. The length of the CDR3 is 14 residues. Per the germline V gene, CDR1 is SGHTA and CDR2 is FQGNSA. The CDR3 reads CASSLERVPYEQYF. The CDR3 bases are TGTGCCAGCAGCTTAGAAAGGGTTCCCTACGAGCAGTACTTC. Based on the CDR3 plus reference TRBV7-2 and TRBJ2-7, the full variable domain is GAGVSQSPSNKVTEKGKDVELRCDPISGHTALYWYRQSLGQGLEFLIYFQGNSAPDKSGLPSDRFSAERTGGSVSTLTIQRTQQEDSAVYLCASSLERVPYEQYFGPGTRLTVT.

The V and J genes are TRBV7-6 and TRBJ2-7; TRBD1 is a possible D gene (5 bases). Germline V gene data show CDR1 as SGHVS and CDR2 as FNYEAQ. The CDR3 has 13 residues. Trimming removed 5 bases at V and 0 bases at J, with 8 bases between. The CDR3 sequence is CASSRQSSYEQYV. The CDR3, as DNA: TGTGCCAGCAGCCGACAGAGCTCCTACGAGCAGTACGTC.

The rearrangement joins TRBV27 to TRBJ1-1; no firm D call. Trimming took 4 bases from V and 0 from J, leaving 9 bases between them. Germline CDR1 is MNHEY and CDR2 is SMNVEV (reference sequence). This CDR3 spans 14 amino acids. CDR3 sequence: CASSWAGLNTEAFF. CDR3 in DNA: TGTGCCAGCAGTTGGGCGGGCCTGAACACTGAAGCTTTCTTT.

The V gene is TRBV19, the J gene TRBJ1-2, with 9 bases matching TRBD1. Germline lookup yields CDR1 LNHDA and CDR2 SQIVND (reference sequence). The J segment lost 5 bases and the V segment lost 5 bases, leaving 12 bases of the junction unmatched. The CDR3 totals 16 residues. The CDR3 is CASSVWTGATPYGYTF. The CDR3, as DNA: TGTGCCAGTAGTGTGTGGACAGGGGCAACACCTTATGGCTACACCTTC. Drawing the rest from reference TRBV19 and TRBJ1-2, the complete variable domain is DGGITQSPKYLFRKEGQNVTLSCEQNLNHDAMYWYRQDPGQGLRLIYYSQIVNDFQKGDIAEGYSVSREKKESFPLTVTSAQKNPTAFYLCASSVWTGATPYGYTFGSGTRLTVV.

This clonotype occurred a few times. The chain is built from TRBV7-6 and TRBJ2-1, with TRBD1 identical over 8 bases. The junction had 9 bases not matched to a gene; V was cut back by 6 bases and J by 8 bases. Per the germline V gene, CDR1 is SGHVS and CDR2 is FNYEAQ. CDR3 size: 14 residues. The CDR3 sequence is CASSRTGFKDEQFF. The CDR3 bases are TGTGCCAGCAGTCGGACAGGGTTTAAGGATGAGCAGTTCTTC.

This clonotype was counted only a few times. This chain joins TRBV6-2 or TRBV6-3 and TRBJ1-6; no clear D gene. V was pared by 6 bases and J by 0 bases, with 12 bases between. The CDR3 covers 16 residues. Germline lookup yields CDR1 MNHEY and CDR2 SVGEGT. This CDR3 is CASRPWDFSYNSPLHF. For the CDR3, the DNA is TGTGCCAGCAGGCCCTGGGATTTCTCCTATAATTCACCCCTCCACTTT.